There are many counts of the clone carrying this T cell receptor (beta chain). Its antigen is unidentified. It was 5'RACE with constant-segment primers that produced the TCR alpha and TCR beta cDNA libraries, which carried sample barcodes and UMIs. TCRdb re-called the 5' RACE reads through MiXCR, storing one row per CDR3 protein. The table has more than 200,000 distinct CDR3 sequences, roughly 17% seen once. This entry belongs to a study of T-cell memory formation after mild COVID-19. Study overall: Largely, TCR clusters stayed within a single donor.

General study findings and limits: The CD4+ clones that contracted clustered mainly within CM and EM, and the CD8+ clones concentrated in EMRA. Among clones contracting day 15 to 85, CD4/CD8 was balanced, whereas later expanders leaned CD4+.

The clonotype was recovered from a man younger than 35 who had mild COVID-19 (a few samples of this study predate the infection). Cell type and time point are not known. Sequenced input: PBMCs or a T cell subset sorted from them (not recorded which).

The CDR3 reads CAIRQDSNQPQHF. DNA for the CDR3: TGTGCCATAAGACAAGACAGCAATCAGCCCCAGCATTTT. The rearrangement joins TRBV10-3 to TRBJ1-5, with D hard to call. Germline V gives CDR1 ENHRY, CDR2 SYGVKD. The V and J ends lost 9 bases and 1 base respectively, with 10 bases between them. The CDR3 length is 13 residues.